Shown below are 25 T cell receptor beta chains from a single sample sequenced in a study of T cells in women clearing cervical HPV infection. Profiling relied on immunoSEQ multiplex PCR, and the TCRdb table lists in-frame clones only, not all of them. The ten top clones account for more than 8.5%, within a sample of about 23,000 clones. What was sequenced was blood buffy coat. The receptors shown here come from a woman aged 18-69 years with a cervical HPV16 infection that either progressed to CIN3+ or cleared (not recorded which).

With respect to this clone: The read ends 3 residues early relative to the CDR3; the germline J gene fills the gap. The chain couples TRBV19 to TRBJ1-2; D unclear. This CDR3 has 15 amino acids. Germline V CDR1 and CDR2: LNHDA, SQIVND (reference sequence). This CDR3 is CASSIMTSGSYDYTF. The CDR3 DNA, read in part, is TGTGCCAGTAGTATCATGACTAGCGGCTCCTACGAC.

In the case of this clone: The sequence runs out 3 residues before the end of the CDR3; the remainder is reconstructed from the germline J gene. This chain uses TRBV2 with TRBJ2-5; D is perhaps TRBD2 (5 bases). CDR1 is SNHLY, CDR2 FYNNEI, per germline. Trimming removed 4 bases from V and 5 bases from J, with 14 bases in between. The CDR3 is 14 residues long. The CDR3 protein is CASSGFYGVETQYF. CDR3 bases read: TGTGCCAGCAGTGGATTCTACGGGGTCGAGACC.

In regard to this clone: Read sequence stops 3 residues before the CDR3 end, and the germline J gene provides the missing end. The chain is built from TRBV7-2 and TRBJ2-5, with D tentatively TRBD2 (7 bases). Trimming removed 5 bases at V and 2 bases at J, with 15 bases between. CDR3 length: 15 amino acids. Germline V lookup: CDR1 SGHTA, CDR2 FQGNSA. The CDR3 protein is CASSQQGGGQETQYF. CDR3 DNA, as far as it was read: TGTGCCAGCAGCCAACAAGGGGGGGGACAAGAGACC.

Turning to this clone: The read is 3 residues too short to cover the CDR3 end, so that end is filled in from the germline J gene. The chain uses TRBV5-4 and TRBJ1-2; 7 bases are shared with TRBD1. Trimming cost V 3 bases and J 5 bases; bases outside gene matches: 7. Per the germline V gene, CDR1 is SGHNT and CDR2 is YYREEE (reference sequence). The CDR3 extends over 14 amino acids. Incomplete CDR3 DNA: TGTGCCAGCAGCTGGGGGACAGACTCATATGGC. Translated, it gives CASSWGTDSYG. The whole CDR3 region reads CASSWGTDSYGYTF. The variable domain in full, completed from reference TRBV5-4 and TRBJ1-2, reads ETGVTQSPTHLIKTRGQQVTLRCSSQSGHNTVSWYQQALGQGPQFIFQYYREEENGRGNFPPRFSGLQFPNYSSELNVNALELDDSALYLCASSWGTDSYGYTFGSGTRLTVV.

In the case of this clone: The observed sequence ends 3 residues before the CDR3 terminus, with the missing tail filled in from the germline J gene. The chain is built from TRBV5-1 and TRBJ2-1; 8 nucleotides line up with TRBD1. This CDR3 is built from 13 residues. The germline V gene has CDR1 SGHRS and CDR2 YFSETQ. With V trimmed by 5 bases and J by 8 bases, 6 bases remained unmatched. The chain's CDR3 is CASSSGGIHEQFF. The sequenced part of the CDR3 DNA is TGCGCCAGCAGTTCAGGGGGCATCCATGAG.

CDR3 sequence: CASSVGHQETQYF. Partial CDR3 DNA: TGTGCCAGCAGCGTAGGGCACCAAGAGACC. The chain links TRBV11-2 to TRBJ2-5; unclear D gene. The CDR3 end is not reached by the read, which stops 3 residues before it; the germline J gene fills it in. CDR1 SGHAT and CDR2 FQNNGV come from the germline V gene. Trimming took off 5 bases at V and 0 bases at J, with 7 bases between the two ends. This CDR3 is 13 amino acids long.

Comments on this clone: The read terminates 3 residues before the CDR3 end, so the remaining end is supplied by the germline J gene. This chain uses TRBV20-1 with TRBJ2-1, with 8 bases that match TRBD2. With 0 bases clipped from V and 4 bases from J, the junction kept 2 bases outside the gene matches. The germline CDR1 and CDR2 sequences are DFQATT and SNEGSKA (reference sequence). This CDR3 spans 14 amino acids. The CDR3 protein is CSAREAGDYNEQFF. CDR3 DNA, as far as it was read: TGCAGTGCTAGAGAAGCGGGGGATTACAATGAG.

Worth noting for this clone: The missing CDR3 end, 3 residues past where the read stops, is filled in from the germline J gene. This rearrangement joins TRBV20-1 to TRBJ1-1, with 7 bases aligning to TRBD1. The CDR3 loop spans 16 amino acids. Per the germline V gene, CDR1 is DFQATT and CDR2 is SNEGSKA (reference sequence). With V trimmed by 1 base and J by 3 bases, 11 bases remained unmatched. CDR3: CSARADREGSDTEAFF. CDR3 DNA (partial): TGCAGTGCTAGAGCAGACAGGGAGGGCTCGGACACTGAA.

Regarding this clone: Read coverage stops 3 residues before the CDR3 terminus; the germline J gene supplies the remainder. This sequence joins TRBV6-1 and TRBJ1-2, with 9 bases lining up with TRBD1. V lost 1 base, J lost 7 bases, and 7 bases stayed unmatched. This CDR3 region has 15 residues. Per the germline V gene, CDR1 is MNHNS and CDR2 is SASEGT. The CDR3 DNA, read in part, is TGTGCCAGCAGTGAAGGGGTCGACAGGGGGTTTGGC. The encoded protein is CASSEGVDRGFG. The full-length CDR3 reads as CASSEGVDRGFGYTF.

On this clone: The CDR3 end lies 3 residues beyond the end of the read and is filled in from the germline J gene. J is TRBJ1-4 and V is TRBV7-6; TRBD1 might be the D (5 bases). The CDR3 has 18 amino acids. Germline V gene data show CDR1 as SGHVS and CDR2 as FNYEAQ. CDR3 in amino acids: CASSLVAEGSSGANVLFF. Incomplete CDR3 DNA: TGTGCCAGCAGCTTAGTAGCGGAGGGATCCTCTGGGGCCAACGTA.

Turning to this clone: Sequencing ends 3 residues short of the CDR3 end; the germline J gene provides the rest. Other DNA sequences in the sample encode the same CDR3. V is TRBV2 and J is TRBJ2-1, with TRBD2 identical over 14 bases. The CDR3 is 16 residues long. The V gene end was trimmed by 10 bases and the J gene end by 5 bases; junction bases not matched to a gene: 10. Germline CDR1 SNHLY, CDR2 FYNNEI. The CDR3 bases that were read are TGTGCCACACAATATCTGACTAGCGGGGGGGACAATGAG. This encodes CATQYLTSGGDNE. The complete CDR3 reads CATQYLTSGGDNEQFF.

On this clone itself: With the read ending 3 residues before the CDR3 end, the germline J gene is used to fill in that end. The rearrangement joins TRBV7-2 to TRBJ2-1; tentatively, D is TRBD2 (5 bases). The CDR3 runs to 13 residues. V was trimmed by 6 bases and J by 9 bases, leaving 15 bases between them. The V gene's germline CDR1 is SGHTA and CDR2 FQGNSA. CDR3 amino acids: CASRASLGPEQFF. CDR3 DNA, as far as it was read: TGTGCCAGCAGGGCCTCACTAGGACCTGAG.

Comments on this clone: The read ends 3 residues before the CDR3 terminus; that terminus is restored from the germline J gene. The chain uses TRBV6-2 or TRBV6-3 and TRBJ2-7; 11 bases map to TRBD1. Germline CDR1 reads MNHEY; CDR2 reads SVGEGT. This CDR3 is built from 14 residues. The junction had 7 bases not matched to a gene; V was cut back by 6 bases and J by 6 bases. The DNA read from the CDR3 is TGTGCCAGCAGAACCGGGACAGGGGGATCCGAG. This gives the protein CASRTGTGGSE. The CDR3 as a whole reads CASRTGTGGSEQYF.

In the case of this clone: The read ends 3 residues shy of where the CDR3 ends; the end is completed using the germline J gene. The chain couples TRBV29-1 to TRBJ2-7; 9 bases map to TRBD1. The germline V gene encodes CDR1 SQVTM and CDR2 ANQGSEA. V trimming: 4 bases; J trimming: 6 bases; junction bases outside the gene matches: 7. The CDR3 spans 13 residues. CDR3 sequence: CSVALQGAGEQYF. The sequenced part of the CDR3 DNA is TGCAGCGTTGCACTACAGGGGGCAGGCGAG.

Comments on this clone: The read ends 3 residues shy of where the CDR3 ends; the end is completed using the germline J gene. The gene calls are TRBV5-1 and TRBJ2-3; possibly TRBD2 for D (5 bases). In germline, CDR1 is SGHRS, CDR2 YFSETQ. Trimming removed 3 bases from V and 5 bases from J, with 19 bases in between. The CDR3 totals 16 residues. Incomplete CDR3 DNA: TGCGCCAGCAGCTCTCCATCTGGTTCGAGCGGAGATACG. Its translation is CASSSPSGSSGDT. The CDR3, in full, reads CASSSPSGSSGDTQYF.

With regard to this clone: The DNA ends 3 residues before the CDR3 does, and the rest of the CDR3 is filled in from the germline J gene. This chain connects TRBV6-2 or TRBV6-3 to TRBJ1-2; no definite D call. Trimming stripped 6 bases from V and 2 bases from J, with 10 bases between. The CDR3 consists of 13 residues. Germline V gene lookup returns CDR1 MNHEY and CDR2 SVGEGT. The sequenced CDR3 bases are TGTGCCAGCAGCCTGGACTTAAACTATGGC. Protein sequence: CASSLDLNYG. The CDR3, in full, reads CASSLDLNYGYTF.

Note on this clone: The read halts 3 residues ahead of the CDR3 end, with the missing end drawn from the germline J gene. This chain joins TRBV20-1 and TRBJ1-2, with 7 bases fitting TRBD1. The CDR3 consists of 11 residues. Germline-derived CDR1 and CDR2 are DFQATT and SNEGSKA (reference sequence). The CDR3 loop reads CSALWTGGYTF. The CDR3 bases that were read are TGCAGTGCCCTCTGGACAGGAGGC.

With respect to this clone: The observed sequence ends 3 residues before the CDR3 terminus, with the missing tail filled in from the germline J gene. The V gene is TRBV5-1, the J gene TRBJ1-3; D call uncertain. The CDR3 runs to 15 residues. Germline values: CDR1 SGHRS, CDR2 YFSETQ. Trimming left V 4 bases short and J 0 bases short, with 11 bases between. The part of the CDR3 DNA that was read is TGCGCCAGCAGCCCCATGGCCTTCTCTGGAAACACC. It is translated as CASSPMAFSGNT. The entire CDR3 protein is CASSPMAFSGNTIYF.

By frequency, this clone registers medium-sized (0.01 to 0.1%). The missing CDR3 end, 3 residues past where the read stops, is filled in from the germline J gene. The chain carries TRBV19 and TRBJ1-1; D is possibly TRBD1 (6 bases). Trimming cost V 0 bases and J 0 bases, with 14 bases left between them. Germline V gene sequence: CDR1 LNHDA, CDR2 SQIVND (reference sequence). The CDR3 loop spans 17 amino acids. The CDR3: CASSIDLPGHLNTEAFF. The sequenced CDR3 bases are TGTGCCAGTAGTATAGATTTACCGGGACATCTGAACACTGAA.

In regard to this clone: The CDR3 goes on 3 residues after the read ends, and that part is filled in from the germline J gene. The genes are TRBV10-3 and TRBJ1-2; unclear D gene. The V and J ends lost 4 bases and 4 bases respectively, with 10 bases between them. CDR3 size: 13 residues. CDR1 ENHRY and CDR2 SYGVKD come from the germline V gene. The CDR3: CAISGQGAYGYTF. Incomplete CDR3 DNA: TGTGCCATCAGTGGACAAGGCGCCTATGGC.

Points on this clone: The observed sequence ends 3 residues before the CDR3 terminus, with the missing tail filled in from the germline J gene. The chain is built from TRBV3-1 (or the pseudogene TRBV3-2) and TRBJ1-2, with D possibly matching TRBD1 (5 bases). The CDR3 contains 14 residues. Germline CDR1 LGHDT, CDR2 YNNKEL (reference sequence). CDR3 DNA, as far as it was read: TGTGCCAGCAGCCCCCCAGCCAGGGTAGTGGGC. This sequence encodes CASSPPARVVG. Given in full, the CDR3 is CASSPPARVVGYTF.

Details on this clone: The read terminates 3 residues ahead of where the CDR3 ends, so the germline J gene completes it. This rearrangement joins TRBV6-4 to TRBJ1-5; D is unclear. Germline V gene lookup returns CDR1 MRHNA and CDR2 SNTAGT. The CDR3 spans 13 residues. The germline V and J ends were trimmed by 5 bases and 0 bases, with 5 bases remaining between them. CDR3 region: CASSRYSNQPQHF. The sequenced CDR3 bases are TGTGCCAGCAGTCGGTATAGCAATCAGCCC.

Of note for this clone: The sequenced fragment ends 3 residues before the CDR3 boundary, so the rest is inferred from the germline J gene. The chain carries TRBV19 and TRBJ1-5, with 8 bases that match TRBD1. This CDR3 spans 16 amino acids. Germline V gene data show CDR1 as LNHDA and CDR2 as SQIVND (reference sequence). J was trimmed by 1 base and V by 5 bases; bases with no gene match: 7. The CDR3 is CASSWTGSRSNQPQHF. Partial CDR3 DNA: TGTGCCAGTAGTTGGACAGGGAGTCGGAGCAATCAGCCC. The complete variable domain, with remaining parts taken from reference TRBV19 and TRBJ1-5, reads DGGITQSPKYLFRKEGQNVTLSCEQNLNHDAMYWYRQDPGQGLRLIYYSQIVNDFQKGDIAEGYSVSREKKESFPLTVTSAQKNPTAFYLCASSWTGSRSNQPQHFGDGTRLSIL.

The CDR3 sequence: CSAWIVGGEAFF. CDR3 DNA, as far as it was read: TGCAGCGCCTGGATAGTAGGCGGTGAA. The rearrangement uses TRBV29-1 and TRBJ1-1; D not resolved. The DNA ends 3 residues before the CDR3 does, and the rest of the CDR3 is filled in from the germline J gene. Germline CDR1 is SQVTM and CDR2 is ANQGSEA. This CDR3 is built from 12 residues. V gave up 7 bases and J gave up 7 bases, with 16 bases separating them.

Note on this clone: The read ends 3 residues before the CDR3 terminus; that terminus is restored from the germline J gene. V is TRBV18 and J is TRBJ2-7; 9 positions match TRBD2. This CDR3 spans 16 amino acids. Germline loops: CDR1 KGHSH, CDR2 LQKENI. The junction had 8 bases not matched to a gene; V was cut back by 1 base and J by 4 bases. The covered CDR3 bases are TGTGCCAGCTCACCACGGGAGGGACTAGCTCCTTACGAG. Translation gives CASSPREGLAPYE. The entire CDR3 is CASSPREGLAPYEQYF.